This entry lists 24 T cell receptor beta chains sequenced from one sample in a study of CD8 T cells in ankylosing spondylitis. One entry per CDR3 protein results from TCRdb running MiXCR on the 5' RACE reads. The table shows a few hundred thousand distinct CDR3 sequences, with around 21% occurring only once. The source material was blood, either unsorted or a sorted T cell fraction (not recorded which). The source of these receptors is a female donor with ankylosing spondylitis or in good health (not recorded which).

This clonotype was observed a few times. The V call is TRBV28, the J call TRBJ2-7, with D possibly being TRBD1 (5 bases). Germline V gene data show CDR1 as MDHEN and CDR2 as SYDVKM. This CDR3 spans 14 amino acids. The V and J ends lost 11 bases and 2 bases respectively, with 19 bases between them. This CDR3 reads CAGAESRWPYEQYF. CDR3 nucleotides: TGTGCCGGGGCGGAAAGTAGGTGGCCCTACGAGCAGTACTTC. Using reference TRBV28 and TRBJ2-7 for the parts outside the CDR3, the full variable domain is DVKVTQSSRYLVKRTGEKVFLECVQDMDHENMFWYRQDPGLGLRLIYFSYDVKMKEKGDIPEGYSVSREKKERFSLILESASTNQTSMYLCAGAESRWPYEQYFGPGTRLTVT.

This clonotype was counted a few times. The chain employs TRBV19 and TRBJ1-1, with TRBD1 identical over 7 bases. Germline CDR1 LNHDA, CDR2 SQIVND (reference sequence). CDR3 length: 14 residues. Trimming at V came to 6 bases and at J to 5 bases, leaving 9 bases not matched to a gene. This CDR3 is CASSRQGRITEAFF. Written as DNA, the CDR3 is TGTGCCAGTAGCAGACAGGGAAGAATAACTGAAGCTTTCTTT.

CDR3 nucleotides: TGTGCCACCAGCAGAGAATTCCCGGGACAGGGTGAAGCTTTCTTT. Translated: CATSREFPGQGEAFF. This rearrangement joins TRBV15 to TRBJ1-1; 9 positions match TRBD1. This CDR3 contains 15 residues. With 0 bases clipped from V and 7 bases from J, the junction kept 6 bases outside the gene matches. CDR1 LNHNV and CDR2 YYDKDF come from the germline V gene (reference sequence).

The CDR3 bases are TGTGCCAGCAGTTTAGGGGGACTAGCCGTCCAAGAGACCCAGTACTTC. It codes for CASSLGGLAVQETQYF. The chain has TRBV12-3 or TRBV12-4 and TRBJ2-5; 9 positions agree with TRBD2. The J segment lost 1 base and the V segment lost 1 base, leaving 4 bases of the junction unmatched. The CDR3 covers 16 residues.

This clonotype was counted between two and nine times. The V and J genes are TRBV5-1 and TRBJ1-6; no definite D call. Germline V gives CDR1 SGHRS, CDR2 YFSETQ. This CDR3 has 16 residues. V dropped 0 bases and J dropped 6 bases, with 13 bases sitting between them. Written as DNA, the CDR3 is TGCGCCAGCAGCTTGGTCGGCGGGCGGCGTAATTCACCCCTCCACTTT. It translates to CASSLVGGRRNSPLHF.

V gene TRBV6-1 combines with J gene TRBJ2-7, with a weak D call TRBD1 (6 bases). CDR3 length: 14 residues. V lost 7 bases, J lost 2 bases, and 15 bases lay in between. CDR1 MNHNS and CDR2 SASEGT come from the germline V gene. Here the CDR3 reads CASNRWGTTYEQYF. CDR3 sequence (DNA): TGTGCCAGCAACCGATGGGGGACAACCTACGAGCAGTACTTC.

V gene TRBV6-1 combines with J gene TRBJ1-4; 8 bases map to TRBD1. CDR1 is MNHNS, CDR2 SASEGT, per germline. V trimming: 4 bases; J trimming: 4 bases; junction bases outside the gene matches: 8. The CDR3 is 16 residues long. DNA for the CDR3: TGTGCCAGCAGTGTCGCCGGGACAGGTCTTAATGAAAAACTGTTTTTT. Amino acid sequence: CASSVAGTGLNEKLFF.

The table lists this clonotype with a few counts. The chain has TRBV5-1 and TRBJ2-3, with TRBD2 matching 10 bases. CDR1 is SGHRS, CDR2 YFSETQ, per germline. The CDR3 loop spans 17 amino acids. J lost 4 bases, V lost 1 base, and 9 bases had no gene match. The CDR3 here is CASSLPSRTSGSDTQYF. The DNA for the CDR3 is TGCGCCAGCAGCTTGCCTAGTAGGACTAGCGGTTCAGATACGCAGTATTTT.

This clonotype has at least ten counts. The rearrangement uses TRBV5-1 and TRBJ2-2; tentative D call: TRBD1 (7 bases). CDR1 is SGHRS, CDR2 YFSETQ, per germline. This CDR3 has 16 amino acids. The germline V and J ends were trimmed by 7 bases and 3 bases, with 19 bases remaining between them. The CDR3 protein is CASQLGGGVDTGELFF. CDR3 nucleotide sequence: TGCGCCAGCCAGCTTGGAGGGGGCGTCGACACCGGGGAGCTGTTTTTT.

This clonotype was counted between two and nine times. The chain has TRBV19 and TRBJ2-5, with 8 bases matching TRBD2. V lost 7 bases and J lost 2; bases outside the gene matches: 3. Germline CDR1 and CDR2: LNHDA and SQIVND (reference sequence). CDR3 length equals 13 residues. CDR3 sequence (DNA): TGTGCCAGTACGCCTAGCGGGCAAGAGACCCAGTACTTC. Its protein is CASTPSGQETQYF.

The chain couples TRBV5-1 to TRBJ2-1; possibly TRBD2 for D (5 bases). The CDR3 spans 18 residues. Germline V CDR1 and CDR2: SGHRS, YFSETQ. The V and J ends lost 5 bases and 4 bases respectively, with 25 bases between them. The CDR3 sequence is CASRSGVASTRGYNEQFF. The DNA of the CDR3 is TGCGCCAGCAGGTCGGGCGTTGCTTCGACTCGAGGGTACAATGAGCAGTTCTTC.

The table lists this clonotype with a few counts. The rearrangement joins TRBV7-2 to TRBJ2-7, with D maybe TRBD2 (5 bases). The V end lost 0 bases, the J end lost 2 bases, and 8 bases lay between the germline ends. CDR3 size: 14 residues. Germline V gives CDR1 SGHTA, CDR2 FQGNSA. DNA for the CDR3: TGTGCCAGCAGCTTAGCGAGCGGTCCCTACGAGCAGTACTTC. Protein sequence: CASSLASGPYEQYF.

This chain connects TRBV12-3 or TRBV12-4 to TRBJ1-1; D may be TRBD1 (6 bases). CDR3 length: 14 amino acids. The V end lost 6 bases, the J end lost 3 bases, and 14 bases lay between the germline ends. In nucleotides, the CDR3 is TGTGCCAGCAGCTTAACAGGGATCGACACTGAAGCTTTCTTT. It specifies CASSLTGIDTEAFF.

The DNA of the CDR3 is TGTGCCACCGCCCCCGCGGACTATGGCTACACCTTC. Amino acid sequence: CATAPADYGYTF. The rearrangement uses TRBV6-6 and TRBJ1-2; D is uncertain. CDR1 and CDR2 from the germline V gene are MNHNY and SVGAGI (reference sequence). V was shortened by 10 bases and J by 3 bases, with 12 bases between the two germline ends. This CDR3 has 12 amino acids.

The gene calls are TRBV7-3 and TRBJ2-1; D might be TRBD2 (5 bases). Germline V gene data show CDR1 as SGHTA and CDR2 as FQGTGA. The length of the CDR3 is 14 residues. V was trimmed by 5 bases and J by 9 bases, leaving 17 bases between them. CDR3 loop: CASSLGVGSAEQFF. CDR3 DNA sequence: TGTGCCAGCAGCCTCGGGGTTGGAAGTGCTGAGCAGTTCTTC.

The V and J genes are TRBV10-1 and TRBJ2-1; TRBD1 might be the D (5 bases). The CDR3 spans 14 residues. The V end lost 8 bases, the J end lost 8 bases, and 19 bases lay between the germline ends. Germline V lookup: CDR1 WNHNN, CDR2 SYGVQD (reference sequence). The CDR3 DNA sequence: TGCGCCAGCCCAGGGTCCTTAGGCTTTCATGAGCAGTTCTTC. Protein product: CASPGSLGFHEQFF.

The chain joins TRBV11-3 to TRBJ2-1; D is possibly TRBD1 (5 bases). The CDR3 spans 14 residues. Germline V gene sequence: CDR1 SGHNT, CDR2 YENEEA. V was cut by 3 bases and J by 6 bases, with 12 bases left in between. The DNA of the CDR3 is TGTGCCAGCAGCTTGGGCAGGGCCAGCAATGAGCAGTTCTTC. Translating gives CASSLGRASNEQFF.

The chain combines TRBV5-6 with TRBJ2-1; maybe TRBD1 (6 bases). The CDR3 has 11 residues. V was pared by 4 bases and J by 9 bases, with 8 bases between. In germline, CDR1 is SGHDT, CDR2 YYEEEE. In DNA form, the CDR3 reads TGTGCCAGCAGCCGAGGGGGTGAGCAGTTCTTC. Protein: CASSRGGEQFF. Combining the CDR3 with reference TRBV5-6 and TRBJ2-1 gives the whole variable domain DAGVTQSPTHLIKTRGQQVTLRCSPKSGHDTVSWYQQALGQGPQFIFQYYEEEERQRGNFPDRFSGHQFPNYSSELNVNALLLGDSALYLCASSRGGEQFFGPGTRLTVL.

The chain couples TRBV19 to TRBJ2-5; 8 nucleotides agree with TRBD2. The CDR3 runs to 15 residues. V lost 6 bases to trimming and J lost 2 bases; unmatched junction nucleotides: 8. Germline CDR1 reads LNHDA; CDR2 reads SQIVND (reference sequence). CDR3 sequence (DNA): TGTGCCAGTAGACCTCGGGGGGGGCGGCAAGAGACCCAGTACTTC. Its protein is CASRPRGGRQETQYF. Full variable domain (outside the CDR3, taken from reference TRBV19 and TRBJ2-5): DGGITQSPKYLFRKEGQNVTLSCEQNLNHDAMYWYRQDPGQGLRLIYYSQIVNDFQKGDIAEGYSVSREKKESFPLTVTSAQKNPTAFYLCASRPRGGRQETQYFGPGTRLLVL.

In nucleotides, the CDR3 is TGTGCCAGTAGTGCCCGCGGGGGGGATGAGCAGTTCTTC. Translation gives CASSARGGDEQFF. The J gene is TRBJ2-1, the V gene TRBV19, with 9 bases lining up with TRBD2. The CDR3 is made up of 13 amino acids. CDR1 LNHDA and CDR2 SQIVND come from the germline V gene (reference sequence). Trimming took 5 bases from V and 8 from J; bases not matched to a gene: 4. The full variable domain, completed using reference TRBV19 and TRBJ2-1, is DGGITQSPKYLFRKEGQNVTLSCEQNLNHDAMYWYRQDPGQGLRLIYYSQIVNDFQKGDIAEGYSVSREKKESFPLTVTSAQKNPTAFYLCASSARGGDEQFFGPGTRLTVL.

This chain uses TRBV18 with TRBJ1-2; 11 nucleotides match TRBD1. CDR3 length: 14 residues. Trimming took 3 bases from V and 8 from J; bases not matched to a gene: 5. Germline lookup yields CDR1 KGHSH and CDR2 LQKENI. The CDR3 DNA reads TGTGCCAGCTCACCCGGACAGGGGGCGAACGGCTACACCTTC. Translating gives CASSPGQGANGYTF.

This chain joins TRBV24-1 and TRBJ1-2, with D possibly being TRBD1 (5 bases). The CDR3 is made up of 14 amino acids. CDR1 and CDR2 (germline): KGHDR, SFDVKD. V shed 4 bases and J shed 4 bases, with 12 bases lying between them. The CDR3: CATSDHGTLYGYTF. CDR3 DNA sequence: TGTGCCACCAGTGACCACGGGACCCTCTATGGCTACACCTTC.

The rearrangement uses TRBV12-3 or TRBV12-4 and TRBJ1-3; D call uncertain. Trimming stripped 1 base from V and 3 bases from J, with 10 bases between. CDR3 length: 15 amino acids. The CDR3 is CASSLGIESGNTIYF. As DNA, the CDR3 is TGTGCCAGCAGTTTAGGGATAGAGAGTGGAAACACCATATATTTT.

In this sample, this clonotype turned up a few times. The chain combines TRBV12-3 or TRBV12-4 with TRBJ2-1, with no clear D. CDR3 length equals 15 residues. V was shortened by 7 bases and J by 0 bases, with 13 bases between the two germline ends. The CDR3 DNA reads TGTGCCAGCACTACGTCCCCAAGCTCCTACAATGAGCAGTTCTTC. Its protein product is CASTTSPSSYNEQFF.